This T cell receptor (beta chain) comes out of a study of blood T cell repertoires in COVID-19. Study summary: PBMCs, B-cell-depleted T cells, or T cells were the source of the cDNA or gDNA that made up the material.

A word on this clone: The sample contains more than one DNA sequence encoding this CDR3.

Those who participated ranged in age from about 18 to 89 years and resided in about two dozen US areas. Assignments of participants to cohorts depended upon their own reported clinical history. In the authors' methods: By means of reference gene primer amplification, nucleated cell counts were estimated. The assay was immunoSEQ multiplex PCR, and TCRdb's table has in-frame clones only and misses some. V, J and clone size were drawn from that table, and D and trimming were deduced from the DNA. The data contain some 530,000 clones, 80% to 90% of them seen just once; the ten biggest clones take up around 8%. V shed 5 bases, J shed 1 base, and the junction held 4 bases outside the gene matches. The CDR3 covers 14 residues. The germline V gene has CDR1 SEHNR and CDR2 FQNEAQ (reference sequence).

Specimen: PBMCs or T cells enriched from blood (not recorded which). V and J are TRBV7-9 and TRBJ1-1, with 7 positions matching TRBD1. This TCR derives from an older woman who had recovered from COVID-19. The CDR3 protein is CASSPGQANTEAFF. Written as DNA, the CDR3 is TGTGCCAGCAGCCCAGGACAGGCGAACACTGAAGCTTTCTTT.